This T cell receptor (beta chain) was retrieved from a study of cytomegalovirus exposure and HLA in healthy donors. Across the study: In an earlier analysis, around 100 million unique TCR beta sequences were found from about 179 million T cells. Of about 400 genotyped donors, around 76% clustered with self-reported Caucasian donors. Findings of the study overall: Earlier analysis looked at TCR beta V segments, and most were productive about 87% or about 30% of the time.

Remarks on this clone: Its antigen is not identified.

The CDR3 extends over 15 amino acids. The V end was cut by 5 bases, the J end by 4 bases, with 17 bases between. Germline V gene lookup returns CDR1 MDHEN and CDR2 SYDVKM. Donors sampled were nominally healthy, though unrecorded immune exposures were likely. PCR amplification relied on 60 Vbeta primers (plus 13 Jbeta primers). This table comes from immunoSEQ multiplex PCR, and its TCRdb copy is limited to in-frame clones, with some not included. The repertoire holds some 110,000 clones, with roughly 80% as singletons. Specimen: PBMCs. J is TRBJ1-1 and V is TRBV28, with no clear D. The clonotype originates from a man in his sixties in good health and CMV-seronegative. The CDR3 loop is CASSLPGGGPTEAFF. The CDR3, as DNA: TGTGCCAGCAGTCTCCCCGGAGGCGGCCCCACTGAAGCTTTCTTT.